Presented here are 8 T cell receptor beta chains from one specimen sequenced in a study of cytomegalovirus exposure and HLA in healthy donors. The protocol was immunoSEQ multiplex PCR, while the TCRdb copy is restricted to in-frame clones and leaves out a portion. Of 76,000 or so clones in the sample, approximately 95% were seen once. Sample: PBMCs. These receptors originate from a woman aged 18-35 years in good health and CMV-seronegative.

The rearrangement joins TRBV5-3 to TRBJ2-7; 7 positions agree with TRBD1. TRBV5-3 is designated an ORF whose function remains uncertain. The CDR3 covers 17 residues. The trim removed 4 bases at V and 0 bases at J, leaving 13 bases unmatched. The CDR3 sequence: CARSPPQTGRYSYEQYF. As DNA, the CDR3 is TGTGCCAGAAGCCCACCCCAGACAGGGCGCTACTCCTACGAGCAGTACTTC.

The rearrangement joins TRBV4-1 to TRBJ2-1; D is unresolved. Germline-derived CDR1 and CDR2 are MGHRA and YSYEKL. Trimming pared 5 bases from V and 0 bases from J, leaving 8 bases between. The CDR3 is made up of 14 amino acids. The CDR3 DNA is TGCGCCAGCAGCGATCTAGTCTCCTACAATGAGCAGTTCTTC. Residues: CASSDLVSYNEQFF.

The chain joins TRBV9 to TRBJ2-5, with D perhaps matching TRBD2 (5 bases). Trimming pared 0 bases from V and 0 bases from J, leaving 6 bases between. Germline CDR1 reads SGDLS; CDR2 reads YYNGEE. This CDR3 has 14 amino acids. This chain's CDR3 is CASSVGGNQETQYF. CDR3 DNA sequence: TGTGCCAGCAGCGTAGGAGGGAACCAAGAGACCCAGTACTTC. The full variable domain, with the rest looked up from reference TRBV9 and TRBJ2-5, is DSGVTQTPKHLITATGQRVTLRCSPRSGDLSVYWYQQSLDQGLQFLIQYYNGEERAKGNILERFSAQQFPDLHSELNLSSLELGDSALYFCASSVGGNQETQYFGPGTRLLVL.

The chain uses TRBV9 and TRBJ2-7; 8 nucleotides align to TRBD2. With 0 bases clipped from V and 3 bases from J, the junction kept 8 bases outside the gene matches. The germline V gene has CDR1 SGDLS and CDR2 YYNGEE. The CDR3 is 16 residues long. The CDR3 DNA reads TGTGCCAGCAGCGTAGTGCCGACTAGCGCAATCTACGAGCAGTACTTC. This sequence encodes CASSVVPTSAIYEQYF.

The chain couples TRBV10-3 to TRBJ2-7, with D unclear. This CDR3 has 13 residues. Per the germline V gene, CDR1 is ENHRY and CDR2 is SYGVKD. The ends were cut back, 5 bases at V and 4 bases at J, with 12 bases in the middle. CDR3 amino acids: CAISQANAYEQYF. The CDR3 region has the DNA TGTGCCATCAGTCAGGCCAATGCATACGAGCAGTACTTC.

The CDR3 DNA reads TGTGCCAGCAGCATGCAAGAACAGGGTCTGAACACTGAAGCTTTCTTT. Its translation: CASSMQEQGLNTEAFF. The chain employs TRBV7-9 and TRBJ1-1; D may be TRBD1 (6 bases). Germline assignment: CDR1 SEHNR and CDR2 FQNEAQ (reference sequence). This CDR3 contains 16 residues. V was shortened by 5 bases and J by 0 bases, with 16 bases between the two germline ends.

The gene calls are TRBV14 and TRBJ1-1; 10 bases are a match to TRBD1. This CDR3 comprises 18 residues. Per germline, CDR1 SGHDN and CDR2 FVKESK. J lost 1 base, V lost 4 bases, and 12 bases had no gene match. The CDR3 coding sequence is TGTGCCAGCAGCCCCCCCCTGGACAGGGGGGGGTGGAACACTGAAGCTTTCTTT. Protein sequence: CASSPPLDRGGWNTEAFF.

The chain links TRBV27 to TRBJ1-6; the D is unclear. The germline CDR1 and CDR2 sequences are MNHEY and SMNVEV (reference sequence). V lost 5 bases and J lost 0, with 11 bases in between. This CDR3 region has 16 residues. The CDR3, as DNA: TGTGCCAGCAGTCGGAGAGCTCCCTCCTATAATTCACCCCTCCACTTT. Protein product: CASSRRAPSYNSPLHF.